This T cell receptor beta chain was documented in a study of CD8 T cells in ankylosing spondylitis. From the 5' RACE reads, TCRdb called clonotypes with MiXCR, one entry per CDR3 protein. The sample lists around 25,000 distinct CDR3 sequences; 2% to 3% were seen once. This clonotype was observed many times. The target antigen is unknown. Study-wide findings and caveats: Eight or nine highly homologous variants made up a TCR beta motif that seemed to typify ankylosing spondylitis blood.

This CDR3 comprises 14 residues. V was trimmed by 4 bases and J by 0 bases, leaving 7 bases between them. From germline, CDR1 is SGDLS and CDR2 YYNGEE. What was sequenced was blood, either unsorted or a sorted T cell fraction (not recorded which). The sequence came from a female donor with ankylosing spondylitis or in good health (not recorded which). The J gene is TRBJ2-2, the V gene TRBV9; tentatively, D is TRBD1 (5 bases). CDR3: CASSPRANTGELFF. CDR3 DNA sequence: TGTGCCAGCAGCCCCAGGGCGAACACCGGGGAGCTGTTTTTT.